This record covers a single T cell receptor (beta chain). No antigen is known for it. Germline V gives CDR1 SGHNT, CDR2 YYREEE (reference sequence). The CDR3 contains 14 residues. V shed 7 bases, J shed 4 bases, and the junction held 3 bases outside the gene matches. These data belong to a study of T cell responses to AZD1222 COVID-19 vaccine. Regarding the study as a whole: A mostly white British donor set with more females was recruited, and clonal diversity was possibly underestimated. Among AZD1222 vaccinees, only six or seven were seropositive at baseline. There were vaccine-associated CD4 TCRs across spike, dominant at 160-218 and 743-854. Recipients of two AZD1222 doses showed rising Spike-specific TCR breadth and depth.

The method was immunoSEQ multiplex PCR; TCRdb's version includes in-frame clones alone and lacks a portion of them. The repertoire holds about 120,000 clones, with approximately 91% as singletons. The specimen comprised peripheral blood, sampled 28 days after the second AZD1222 dose. The receptor's source is an adult who received the AZD1222 COVID-19 vaccine. The rearrangement joins TRBV5-4 to TRBJ2-2; 11 positions agree with TRBD1. The CDR3, as DNA: TGTGCCAGCGCGGGACAGGGGGGCACCGGGGAGCTGTTTTTT. It is translated as CASAGQGGTGELFF.